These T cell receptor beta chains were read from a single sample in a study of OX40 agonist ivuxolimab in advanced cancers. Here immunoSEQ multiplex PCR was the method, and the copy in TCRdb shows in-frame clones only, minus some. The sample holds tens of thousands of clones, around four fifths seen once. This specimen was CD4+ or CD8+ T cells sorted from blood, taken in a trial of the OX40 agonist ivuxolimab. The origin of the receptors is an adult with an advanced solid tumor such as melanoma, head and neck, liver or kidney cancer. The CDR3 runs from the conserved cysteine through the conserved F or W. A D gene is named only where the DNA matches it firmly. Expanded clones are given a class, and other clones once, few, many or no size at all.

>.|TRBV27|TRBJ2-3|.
TGTGCCAGCAGTTTATCGCCCGGAGATACGCAGTATTTT
CASSLSPGDTQYF
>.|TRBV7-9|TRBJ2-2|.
TGTGCCAGCAGCTGGGGGCAGGGTCCCACCGGGGAGCTGTTTTTT
CASSWGQGPTGELFF
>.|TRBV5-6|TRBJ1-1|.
TGTGCCAGCCTCCCGGGGGGCAGGGGCACTGAAGCTTTCTTT
CASLPGGRGTEAFF
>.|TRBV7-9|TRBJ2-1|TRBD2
TGTGCCAGTAGCGGGAGGATCGAGAGCTCCTACAATGAGCAGTTCTTC
CASSGRIESSYNEQFF
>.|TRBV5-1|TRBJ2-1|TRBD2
TGCGCCAGCAGCACCGACCCCGGGACTAGTTATTCTGGGCAGTTCTTC
CASSTDPGTSYSGQFF
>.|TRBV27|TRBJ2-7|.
TGTGCCAGCGCCCGCGGGGAGCTCTCCTACGAGCAGTACTTC
CASARGELSYEQYF
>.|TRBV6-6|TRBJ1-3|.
TGTGCCAGCCGAACTGGAAACACCATATATTTT
CASRTGNTIYF
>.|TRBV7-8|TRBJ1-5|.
TGTGCCAGCAGCCGCGGTAGGGTTGGCAATCAGCCCCAGCATTTT
CASSRGRVGNQPQHF
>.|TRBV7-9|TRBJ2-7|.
TGTGCCAGCAGCTTAGTTCTCGCGGACGAGCAGTACTTC
CASSLVLADEQYF
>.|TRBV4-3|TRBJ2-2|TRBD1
TGCGCCAGCAGCCAAGGGGTGGGGACAGGGATCACCGGGGAGCTGTTTTTT
CASSQGVGTGITGELFF
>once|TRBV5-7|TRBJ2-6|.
TGTGCCAGCAGCCCCCCTCCCGTCTCTGGGGCCAACGTCCTGACTTTC
CASSPPPVSGANVLTF
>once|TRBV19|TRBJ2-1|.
TGTGCCAGTAGTATAGCCGAGGGGGATGAGCAGTTCTTC
CASSIAEGDEQFF
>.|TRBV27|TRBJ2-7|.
TGTGCCAGCAGACCACGACTAGTGGTCTACGAGCAGTACTTC
CASRPRLVVYEQYF
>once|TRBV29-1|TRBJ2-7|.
TGCAGCGTTGAAGATCTCGCAGGGCCGAGAACCTACGAGCAGTACTTC
CSVEDLAGPRTYEQYF
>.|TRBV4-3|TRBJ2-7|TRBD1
TGCGCCAGCAGCCAAGACACTACCGGGACAGAACCTTACGAGCAGTACTTC
CASSQDTTGTEPYEQYF
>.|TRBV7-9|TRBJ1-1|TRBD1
TGTGCCAGCAGCGAACACAGGGGGCCTTACACTGAAGCTTTCTTT
CASSEHRGPYTEAFF
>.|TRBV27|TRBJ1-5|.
TGTGCCAGCAGTTTAGGAAATTATCAGCCCCAGCATTTT
CASSLGNYQPQHF
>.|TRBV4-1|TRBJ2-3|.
TGCGCCAGCAGCCAAGACCACAAGGGGCCCACGGGCACAGATACGCAGTATTTT
CASSQDHKGPTGTDTQYF
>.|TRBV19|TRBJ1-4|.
TGTGCCAGTAGTATCGGCTTAGGGAGCGAAAAACTGTTTTTT
CASSIGLGSEKLFF
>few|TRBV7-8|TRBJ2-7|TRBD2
TGTGCCAGCAGCTTGGTACAAGTTTTGCCTAGCGGGGCCTACGAGCAGTACTTC
CASSLVQVLPSGAYEQYF
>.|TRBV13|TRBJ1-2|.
TGTGCCAGCAGCGATCGACAGGCGTCTAACTATGGCTACACCTTC
CASSDRQASNYGYTF
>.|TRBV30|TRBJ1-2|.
TGTGCCTGGAGTACTATGTTGGGGGGCACTCAGCCTAGCTACACCTTC
CAWSTMLGGTQPSYTF
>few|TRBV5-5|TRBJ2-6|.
TGTGCCAGCAGTATACACGACTCTGGGGCCAACGTCCTGACTTTC
CASSIHDSGANVLTF
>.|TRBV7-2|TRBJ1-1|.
TGTGCCAGCAGGCGTTCCGATGGCACTGAAGCTTTCTTT
CASRRSDGTEAFF
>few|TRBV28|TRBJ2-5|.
TGTGCCAGCACCCCCATGGGGGGGGCTGGGTGGACCCAGTACTTC
CASTPMGGAGWTQYF
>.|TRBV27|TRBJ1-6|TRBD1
TGTGCCAGCAGCCGACAGGGCGGCTATAATTCACCCCTCCACTTT
CASSRQGGYNSPLHF